Each of the 20 T cell receptor beta chains below was sequenced from the same sample in a study of blood T cell repertoires in COVID-19. The data were produced by immunoSEQ multiplex PCR, yet TCRdb's version contains in-frame clones alone and is incomplete. This sample carries a few hundred thousand clones, roughly 85% of them seen once, and the ten largest clones take more than 3%. What was sequenced was peripheral blood. The receptor source for this set is a woman aged 18-29 years with acute or convalescent COVID-19.

The table lists this clone with a few counts. The rearrangement joins TRBV5-4 to TRBJ2-5, with 7 bases matching TRBD2. Germline trimming cut 5 bases from V and 0 bases from J; bases unmatched to any gene: 7. The CDR3 loop spans 15 amino acids. Germline CDR1 is SGHNT and CDR2 is YYREEE (reference sequence). The CDR3 sequence is CASSPPRGDQETQYF. In DNA, the CDR3 is TGTGCCAGCAGTCCCCCCCGGGGGGACCAAGAGACCCAGTACTTC.

This clone was detected a few times. The rearrangement links TRBV9 to TRBJ2-1; 7 bases fit TRBD2. The ends lost 3 bases at V and 7 bases at J; junction bases unmatched: 7. CDR1 SGDLS and CDR2 YYNGEE come from the germline V gene. There are 14 residues in the CDR3. This CDR3 is CASSARDYKNEQFF. The DNA of the CDR3 is TGTGCCAGCAGCGCCCGGGACTACAAGAATGAGCAGTTCTTC.

This chain uses TRBV4-1 with TRBJ1-2; D unresolved. Per the germline V gene, CDR1 is MGHRA and CDR2 is YSYEKL. Trimming shortened V by 0 bases and J by 1 base, and 9 bases separated the two germline ends. The CDR3 has 15 amino acids. The CDR3 DNA is TGCGCCAGCAGCCAAGATACGGTCATTAACTATGGCTACACCTTC. Protein sequence: CASSQDTVINYGYTF.

This clone was recorded once. This chain links TRBV2 with TRBJ2-3; possibly TRBD1 for D (6 bases). There are 16 residues in the CDR3. Germline V lookup: CDR1 SNHLY, CDR2 FYNNEI. V lost 9 bases to trimming and J lost 3 bases, with 22 bases between them. CDR3 protein: CASIKRSLGATDTQYF. CDR3 DNA sequence: TGTGCCAGTATAAAAAGGTCCCTGGGGGCGACAGATACGCAGTATTTT.

This chain links TRBV30 with TRBJ1-4; tentatively, D is TRBD1 (6 bases). The V end lost 0 bases, the J end lost 4 bases, and 12 bases lay between the germline ends. This CDR3 has 15 amino acids. Germline V gene sequence: CDR1 GTSNPN, CDR2 SVGIG (reference sequence). CDR3 loop: CAWSVKAGVNEKLFF. The CDR3 nucleotides are TGTGCCTGGAGTGTCAAGGCAGGGGTTAATGAAAAACTGTTTTTT.

This clone was seen once. V gene TRBV7-6 combines with J gene TRBJ2-7; D may be TRBD1 (8 bases). Germline CDR1 SGHVS, CDR2 FNYEAQ. V lost 5 bases and J lost 5, with 16 bases in between. The CDR3 runs 14 residues. This CDR3 reads CASSIRTGRDEQYF. The CDR3, as DNA: TGTGCCAGCAGCATCCGGACAGGGAGGGACGAGCAGTACTTC.

As DNA, the CDR3 is TGTGCCAGTCCGCCCCTCGGGACAGGACTCATGAACACTGAAGCTTTCTTT. This sequence encodes CASPPLGTGLMNTEAFF. This sequence joins TRBV19 and TRBJ1-1, with 8 bases fitting TRBD1. Germline values: CDR1 LNHDA, CDR2 SQIVND (reference sequence). V dropped 8 bases and J dropped 0; count of bases not matched to a gene: 14. The CDR3 contains 17 residues.

The genes are TRBV4-1 and TRBJ1-1; 7 positions match TRBD1. J lost 1 base, V lost 6 bases, and 8 bases had no gene match. Germline V gene lookup returns CDR1 MGHRA and CDR2 YSYEKL. This CDR3 is 15 amino acids long. CDR3 loop: CASRTTGEENTEAFF. CDR3 DNA: TGCGCCAGCAGGACTACAGGGGAGGAGAACACTGAAGCTTTCTTT.

This clone has only one observation. The chain joins TRBV6-5 to TRBJ1-6; 7 bases map to TRBD1. The germline gives CDR1 MNHEY, CDR2 SVGAGI. J was trimmed by 5 bases and V by 11 bases; bases with no gene match: 12. The CDR3 spans 15 residues. The CDR3 sequence: CAGRGRDRDNSPLHF. CDR3 nucleotides: TGTGCCGGAAGGGGCCGGGACAGAGATAATTCACCCCTCCACTTT.

The chain links TRBV4-1 to TRBJ1-2; D remains ambiguous. Between the trimmed V and J ends, which lost 1 base and 2 bases, there was a span of 5 bases. This CDR3 is built from 13 residues. The V gene's germline CDR1 is MGHRA and CDR2 YSYEKL. The CDR3: CASSQGANYGYTF. The CDR3 nucleotides read TGCGCCAGCAGCCAAGGCGCCAACTATGGCTACACCTTC.

J is TRBJ1-3 and V is TRBV7-9; 8 bases line up with TRBD1. Germline loops: CDR1 SEHNR, CDR2 FQNEAQ (reference sequence). With V trimmed by 5 bases and J by 0 bases, 6 bases remained unmatched. The CDR3 length is 16 residues. The DNA of the CDR3 is TGTGCCAGCAGCCCCCGACAGGGGAACTCTGGAAACACCATATATTTT. It encodes CASSPRQGNSGNTIYF. Looking up the rest from reference TRBV7-9 and TRBJ1-3 gives the full variable domain: DTGVSQNPRHKITKRGQNVTFRCDPISEHNRLYWYRQTLGQGPEFLTYFQNEAQLEKSRLLSDRFSAERPKGSFSTLEIQRTEQGDSAMYLCASSPRQGNSGNTIYFGEGSWLTVV.

The rearrangement joins TRBV7-2 to TRBJ2-5; D is ambiguous. V lost 1 base and J lost 0, with 9 bases in between. Germline CDR1 SGHTA, CDR2 FQGNSA. The CDR3 sequence is 15 residues long. In DNA, the CDR3 is TGTGCCAGCAGCTTAGTGTCCCTGTACCAAGAGACCCAGTACTTC. It encodes CASSLVSLYQETQYF.

A word on this clone: The same CDR3 is also encoded by other DNA sequences in this sample. The CDR3 spells CASSYGTGNQPQHF. Here the CDR3 DNA reads TGTGCCAGCAGTTACGGGACAGGAAATCAGCCCCAGCATTTT. The chain joins TRBV6-6 to TRBJ1-5; 8 nucleotides match TRBD1. The CDR3 contains 14 residues. V was clipped by 2 bases and J by 4 bases; unmatched bases: 1. Germline V gene data show CDR1 as MNHNY and CDR2 as SVGAGI (reference sequence).

The chain uses TRBV5-1 and TRBJ1-1, with 8 bases fitting TRBD1. V shed 6 bases and J 3 bases; nucleotides not matched to a gene: 7. Germline values: CDR1 SGHRS, CDR2 YFSETQ. The CDR3 totals 14 residues. CDR3 DNA: TGCGCCAGCAACCTCGGACAGGGAGACACTGAAGCTTTCTTT. The encoded protein is CASNLGQGDTEAFF.

The rearrangement links TRBV27 to TRBJ1-1, with 8 nucleotides matching TRBD1. The CDR3 extends over 15 amino acids. Germline V gene sequence: CDR1 MNHEY, CDR2 SMNVEV (reference sequence). Trimming took 6 bases from V and 1 from J; bases not matched to a gene: 7. The CDR3 region is CASRSSGTGNTEAFF. The CDR3 nucleotides read TGTGCCAGCAGATCCTCGGGGACAGGGAACACTGAAGCTTTCTTT.

The rearrangement links TRBV10-3 to TRBJ2-7, with a possible D match to TRBD2 (7 bases). The germline V gene has CDR1 ENHRY and CDR2 SYGVKD. V gave up 2 bases and J gave up 4 bases, with 12 bases separating them. This CDR3 has 14 amino acids. The CDR3 DNA sequence: TGTGCCATCAGTGAGGGCGGGGGCCGTTACGAGCAGTACTTC. Its translation is CAISEGGGRYEQYF.

V gene TRBV3-1 (or the pseudogene TRBV3-2) combines with J gene TRBJ2-1; 7 bases match TRBD1. The CDR3 spans 14 residues. V lost 3 bases and J lost 10; bases outside the gene matches: 9. Germline V lookup: CDR1 LGHDT, CDR2 YNNKEL (reference sequence). CDR3 sequence reads: CASSQQTGIGEQFF. In nucleotides, the CDR3 is TGTGCCAGCAGCCAGCAGACAGGGATCGGCGAGCAGTTCTTC.

The chain couples TRBV5-1 to TRBJ2-7, with TRBD1 matching over 10 bases. J was trimmed by 2 bases and V by 4 bases; bases with no gene match: 6. Germline V gives CDR1 SGHRS, CDR2 YFSETQ. The CDR3 covers 15 residues. The CDR3 here is CASSPGTGEAYEQYF. CDR3 DNA: TGCGCCAGCAGCCCCGGGACAGGGGAGGCCTACGAGCAGTACTTC.

There are many counts of this clone. V and J are TRBV2 and TRBJ1-2, with 7 bases lining up with TRBD1. Germline V gene lookup returns CDR1 SNHLY and CDR2 FYNNEI. The CDR3 length is 13 residues. With 6 bases clipped from V and 1 base from J, the junction kept 2 bases outside the gene matches. CDR3: CASRRDSNYGYTF. The CDR3 bases are TGTGCCAGCAGGCGGGACAGTAACTATGGCTACACCTTC.

This chain links TRBV28 with TRBJ1-2, with D perhaps matching TRBD1 (6 bases). Germline assignment: CDR1 MDHEN and CDR2 SYDVKM. The CDR3 loop spans 13 amino acids. V was pared by 6 bases and J by 5 bases, with 13 bases between. The CDR3 region is CASSPGTSYGYTF. Written as DNA, the CDR3 is TGTGCCAGCAGCCCCGGGACAAGTTATGGCTACACCTTC.